This T cell receptor beta chain was profiled in a study of control samples from healthy donors and cancer patients. The table came from immunoSEQ multiplex PCR; TCRdb's copy has only in-frame clones and leaves some out. Among 150,000 to 170,000 clones, about 94% were seen once, and the ten largest hold approximately 6%. Germline-derived CDR1 and CDR2 are MNHEY and SMNVEV (reference sequence). Between the trimmed V and J ends, which lost 5 bases and 10 bases, there was a span of 15 bases. This CDR3 is 13 amino acids long. Material for sequencing was blood. The receptor comes from a man aged 35 to 55 in good health. The V call is TRBV27, the J call TRBJ2-1; TRBD2 might be the D (5 bases). CDR3 in amino acids: CASSPRPRGEQFF. DNA of the CDR3: TGTGCCAGCAGTCCGCGGCCCCGAGGGGAGCAGTTCTTC.